A single T cell receptor (beta chain) is shown here with its context. These data belong to a study of blood T cell repertoires in COVID-19. Overall study context: Researchers got acute and convalescent COVID-19 samples from the United States, Italy and Spain.

Sequenced by immunoSEQ multiplex PCR; TCRdb stores in-frame clones only, minus some. Among over 250,000 clones listed, around 89% were seen once. Germline-derived CDR1 and CDR2 are SGHAT and FQNNGV. This CDR3 has 13 residues. The J segment lost 3 bases and the V segment lost 8 bases, leaving 0 bases of the junction unmatched. The rearrangement links TRBV11-2 to TRBJ2-2, with 10 bases aligning to TRBD1. This TCR was sampled from a woman aged 18-29 years who had recovered from COVID-19. The sample was PBMCs or T cells enriched from blood (not recorded which). CDR3 bases: TGTGCCAGCGGACAGGGGGACACCGGGGAGCTGTTTTTT. As protein: CASGQGDTGELFF.